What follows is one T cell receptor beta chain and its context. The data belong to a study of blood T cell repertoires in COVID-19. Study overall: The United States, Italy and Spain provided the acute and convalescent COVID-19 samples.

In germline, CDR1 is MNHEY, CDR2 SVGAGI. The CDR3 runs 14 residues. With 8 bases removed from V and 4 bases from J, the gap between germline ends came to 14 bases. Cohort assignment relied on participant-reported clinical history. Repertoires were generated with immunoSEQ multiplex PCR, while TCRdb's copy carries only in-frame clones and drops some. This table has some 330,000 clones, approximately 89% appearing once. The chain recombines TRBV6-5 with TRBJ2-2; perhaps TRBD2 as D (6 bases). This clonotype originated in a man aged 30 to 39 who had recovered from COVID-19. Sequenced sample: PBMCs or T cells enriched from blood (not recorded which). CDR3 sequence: CASGVRGGTGELFF. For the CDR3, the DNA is TGTGCCAGCGGGGTAAGGGGAGGCACCGGGGAGCTGTTTTTT.